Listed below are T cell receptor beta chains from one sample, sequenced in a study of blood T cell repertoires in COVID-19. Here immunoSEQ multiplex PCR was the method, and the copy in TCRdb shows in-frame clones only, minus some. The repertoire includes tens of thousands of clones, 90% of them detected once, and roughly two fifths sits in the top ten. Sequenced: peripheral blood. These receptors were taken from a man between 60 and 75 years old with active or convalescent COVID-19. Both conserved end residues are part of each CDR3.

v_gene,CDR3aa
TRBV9,CASSGRGTGVSGYTF
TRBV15,CATSLTGFGNTIYF
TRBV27,CASSLLGAGDEKLFF
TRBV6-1,CASSESGYLTYNEQFF
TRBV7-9,CASSLSRQTDYEQYF
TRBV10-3,CAISEAGRPSSYEQYF
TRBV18,CASSPPGLPTGELFF
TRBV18,CASSKTSQGAGGQPQHF
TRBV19,CATGGAGGLSSYNEQFF
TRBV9,CASSRGGSSYEQYF
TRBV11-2,CASSWDSRETQYF
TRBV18,CASSPREEGLFYNEQFF
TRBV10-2,CASRGTSGSTGELFF
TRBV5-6,CASSIRRGYGYTF
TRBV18,CASSPEGQGAYEQYF
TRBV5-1,CASSPEGGTVTYEQYF
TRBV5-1,CASSPRTSGSGDTQYF
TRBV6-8,CASSYVSGGKGETQYF
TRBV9,CASSVGWLGRHHNEQFF
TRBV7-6,CASSLSSRGAYEQYF
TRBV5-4,CASSLHGTRQPQHF